The source of this TCR beta chain is a study of blood T cell repertoires in COVID-19. Overall study context: COVID-19 samples, acute and convalescent, were from the United States, Italy and Spain. Sample material is recorded as cDNA or gDNA derived from T cells, B-cell-depleted T cells, or PBMCs.

Trimming took 4 bases from V and 7 from J, leaving 13 bases between them. Germline V gene sequence: CDR1 WSHSY, CDR2 SAAADI. This CDR3 is 13 amino acids long. In the authors' workflow: By means of reference gene primer amplification, nucleated cell counts were estimated. TCRdb keeps only in-frame clones here, not all; method: immunoSEQ multiplex PCR. V and J calls and clone size come straight from that table; D and trimming were deduced from the DNA. The sample comprises under 450,000 clones, 81% of which are singletons, and about 1.2% rests with the top ten. The chain has TRBV10-2 and TRBJ1-2; tentatively, D is TRBD1 (5 bases). The TCR originated in a human donor with acute or convalescent COVID-19. The donor label of this sample is uncertain. Sequenced: peripheral blood. The CDR3 region has the DNA TGCGCCAGCAGTGTAGGAGGGGCGCTTGGCTACACCTTC. The encoded protein is CASSVGGALGYTF.